These 9 T cell receptor beta chains were sequenced from one sample in a study of response to subunit inactivated influenza vaccine. TCRdb re-derived calls from the RT-PCR reads in MiXCR, one entry per CDR3 protein. The top ten clones hold 7.8% of a sample with 200,000 to 300,000 distinct CDR3 sequences, more than 9% of them seen once. The sequencing used non-naive T cells sorted from PBMCs, collected about 14 days before vaccination. These receptor sequences come from a man in his fifties or sixties who received an inactivated influenza vaccine.

A few counts support this clonotype. This chain uses TRBV2 with TRBJ2-7; D unclear. CDR3 length equals 11 residues. Germline loops: CDR1 SNHLY, CDR2 FYNNEI. The V gene lost 5 bases and the J gene lost 8 bases, with 10 bases spanning the gap. CDR3 DNA sequence: TGTGCCAGCAGTTTACTGGACCAGCAGTACTTC. It codes for CASSLLDQQYF. Together with reference TRBV2 and TRBJ2-7, the CDR3 gives the full variable domain: EPEVTQTPSHQVTQMGQEVILRCVPISNHLYFYWYRQILGQKVEFLVSFYNNEISEKSEIFDDQFSVERPDGSNFTLKIRSTKLEDSAMYFCASSLLDQQYFGPGTRLTVT.

The chain recombines TRBV7-9 with TRBJ2-3; D gene unclear. Germline V gives CDR1 SEHNR, CDR2 FQNEAQ (reference sequence). The V and J ends lost 1 base and 4 bases respectively, with 9 bases between them. The CDR3 loop spans 14 amino acids. The CDR3 DNA sequence: TGTGCCAGCAGCTTAGTTAATTTCGCAGATACGCAGTATTTT. It specifies CASSLVNFADTQYF.

In this sample, this clonotype turned up many times. The rearrangement uses TRBV7-9 and TRBJ2-7; D remains unclear. V dropped 8 bases and J dropped 3 bases, with 8 bases sitting between them. The CDR3 contains 11 residues. Per germline, CDR1 SEHNR and CDR2 FQNEAQ (reference sequence). The CDR3 region is CASEESYEQYF. The CDR3, as DNA: TGTGCCAGCGAAGAGAGCTACGAGCAGTACTTC. The full variable domain, with the rest looked up from reference TRBV7-9 and TRBJ2-7, is DTGVSQNPRHKITKRGQNVTFRCDPISEHNRLYWYRQTLGQGPEFLTYFQNEAQLEKSRLLSDRFSAERPKGSFSTLEIQRTEQGDSAMYLCASEESYEQYFGPGTRLTVT.

The V call is TRBV2, the J call TRBJ1-2, with 10 bases identical to TRBD1. Looked up from germline, CDR1 is SNHLY and CDR2 is FYNNEI. CDR3 length: 18 amino acids. The V gene end was trimmed by 8 bases and the J gene end by 0 bases; junction bases not matched to a gene: 15. The CDR3, as DNA: TGTGCCAGCTATGAGGCCGGGACAGGGGTTAAAGCTAACTATGGCTACACCTTC. Its translation: CASYEAGTGVKANYGYTF. Based on the CDR3 plus reference TRBV2 and TRBJ1-2, the full variable domain is EPEVTQTPSHQVTQMGQEVILRCVPISNHLYFYWYRQILGQKVEFLVSFYNNEISEKSEIFDDQFSVERPDGSNFTLKIRSTKLEDSAMYFCASYEAGTGVKANYGYTFGSGTRLTVV.

The chain has TRBV12-3 or TRBV12-4 and TRBJ1-2; the D gene is possibly TRBD1 (6 bases). V lost 6 bases and J 5 bases, leaving 13 bases between the germline ends. The CDR3 covers 13 residues. This CDR3 is CASSLTGRYGYTF. The DNA for the CDR3 is TGTGCCAGCAGCCTAACAGGGAGGTATGGCTACACCTTC.

The chain employs TRBV15 and TRBJ2-1, with D perhaps assigned TRBD1 or TRBD2 (5 bases each). Trimming shortened V by 11 bases and J by 4 bases, and 15 bases separated the two germline ends. Germline V gene lookup returns CDR1 LNHNV and CDR2 YYDKDF (reference sequence). The CDR3 has 13 residues. This chain's CDR3 is CAARDGNYNEQFF. CDR3 in DNA: TGTGCCGCCCGGGACGGTAATTACAATGAGCAGTTCTTC. Variable domain in full (rest from reference TRBV15 and TRBJ2-1): DAMVIQNPRYQVTQFGKPVTLSCSQTLNHNVMYWYQQKSSQAPKLLFHYYDKDFNNEADTPDNFQSRRPNTSFCFLDIRSPGLGDTAMYLCAARDGNYNEQFFGPGTRLTVL.

V usage is TRBV4-3 and J usage is TRBJ2-4; 9 bases are shared with TRBD2. Germline CDR1 reads LGHNA; CDR2 reads YSLEER. The CDR3 consists of 17 residues. V lost 0 bases to trimming and J lost 3 bases; unmatched junction nucleotides: 6. As DNA, the CDR3 is TGCGCCAGCAGCCAAGATGCGGGGGGGCCTGGCAAAAACATTCAGTACTTC. This codes for CASSQDAGGPGKNIQYF.

A few counts support this clonotype. J is TRBJ2-1 and V is TRBV13; 11 nucleotides align to TRBD2. With 4 bases clipped from V and 2 bases from J, the junction kept 10 bases outside the gene matches. Looked up from germline, CDR1 is PRHDT and CDR2 is FYEKMQ (reference sequence). The CDR3 totals 18 residues. The CDR3 coding sequence is TGTGCCAGCAGCTCTCGGACTAGCGGGCGGACCCCCTACAATGAGCAGTTCTTC. Translation: CASSSRTSGRTPYNEQFF.

The rearrangement links TRBV6-2 or TRBV6-3 to TRBJ2-6; D may match TRBD1 or TRBD2 (5 bases each). This CDR3 spans 17 amino acids. Germline V gene lookup returns CDR1 MNHEY and CDR2 SVGEGT. V shed 6 bases and J shed 0 bases, with 15 bases lying between them. DNA of the CDR3: TGTGCCAGCAGACGCCTGGGACGGACCTCTGGGGCCAACGTCCTGACTTTC. Translated: CASRRLGRTSGANVLTF.